This T cell receptor beta chain was captured in a study of blood T cell repertoires in COVID-19. Study context: Material from acute and convalescent COVID-19 was sourced from the United States, Italy and Spain. From T cells, B-cell-depleted T cells, or PBMCs came the material, which was cDNA or gDNA.

Under the authors' procedure: Amplification with reference gene primers provided the estimates of nucleated cell counts. Repertoires were generated with immunoSEQ multiplex PCR, while TCRdb's copy carries only in-frame clones and drops some. V and J calls and clone size are as listed in that table; D and trimming were resolved from the DNA. The top ten hold around 1.5% of the sample, which has approximately 270,000 clones, 70% to 90% seen once. CDR1 and CDR2 from the germline V gene are SQVTM and ANQGSEA. Trimming at V came to 3 bases and at J to 0 bases, leaving 1 base not matched to a gene. This CDR3 has 15 amino acids.

The chain combines TRBV29-1 with TRBJ2-1, with 11 bases lining up with TRBD2. The sequenced sample was peripheral blood. This sequence was found in a man older than 75 with acute or convalescent COVID-19. CDR3: CSVDGTSGSYNEQFF. The DNA for the CDR3 is TGCAGCGTTGATGGGACTAGCGGCTCCTACAATGAGCAGTTCTTC.